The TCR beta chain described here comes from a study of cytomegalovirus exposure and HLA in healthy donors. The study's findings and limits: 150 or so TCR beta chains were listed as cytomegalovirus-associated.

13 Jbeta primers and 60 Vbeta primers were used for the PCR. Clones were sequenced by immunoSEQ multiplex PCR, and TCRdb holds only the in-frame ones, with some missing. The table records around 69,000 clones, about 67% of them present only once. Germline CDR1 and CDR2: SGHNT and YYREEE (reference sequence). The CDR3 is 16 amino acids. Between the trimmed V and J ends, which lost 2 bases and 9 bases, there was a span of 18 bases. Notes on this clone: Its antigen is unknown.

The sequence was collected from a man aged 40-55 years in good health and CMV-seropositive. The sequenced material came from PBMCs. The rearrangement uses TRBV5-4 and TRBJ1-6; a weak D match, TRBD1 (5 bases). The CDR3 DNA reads TGTGCCAGCAGCTTCGCAAGCGGGACGGCGAGTTCACCCCTCCACTTT. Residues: CASSFASGTASSPLHF. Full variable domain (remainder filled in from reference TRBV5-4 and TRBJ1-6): ETGVTQSPTHLIKTRGQQVTLRCSSQSGHNTVSWYQQALGQGPQFIFQYYREEENGRGNFPPRFSGLQFPNYSSELNVNALELDDSALYLCASSFASGTASSPLHFGNGTRLTVT.